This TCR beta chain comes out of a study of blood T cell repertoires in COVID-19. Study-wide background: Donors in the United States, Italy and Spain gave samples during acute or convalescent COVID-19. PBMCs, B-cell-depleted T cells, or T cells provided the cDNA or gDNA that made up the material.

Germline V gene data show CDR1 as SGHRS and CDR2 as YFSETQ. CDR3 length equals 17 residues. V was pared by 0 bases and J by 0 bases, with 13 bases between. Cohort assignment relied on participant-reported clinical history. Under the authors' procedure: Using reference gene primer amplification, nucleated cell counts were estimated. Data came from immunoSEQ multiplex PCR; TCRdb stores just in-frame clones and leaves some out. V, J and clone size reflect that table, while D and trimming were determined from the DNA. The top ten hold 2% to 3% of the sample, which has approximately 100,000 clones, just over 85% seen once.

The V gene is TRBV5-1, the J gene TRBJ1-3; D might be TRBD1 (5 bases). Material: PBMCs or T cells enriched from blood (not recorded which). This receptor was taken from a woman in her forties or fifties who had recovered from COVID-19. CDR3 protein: CASSLAVQGSSGNTIYF. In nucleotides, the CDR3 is TGCGCCAGCAGCTTGGCCGTCCAGGGCTCCTCTGGAAACACCATATATTTT.